These 18 T cell receptor beta chains share one sample of origin, sequenced in a study of cytomegalovirus exposure and HLA in healthy donors. This PCR relied on a set of 60 Vbeta primers and 13 Jbeta primers. The assay was immunoSEQ multiplex PCR, and TCRdb's table has in-frame clones only and misses some. The sample includes some 200,000 clones, roughly 83% of them seen just once. Sequenced sample: PBMCs. These TCRs come from a woman between 50 and 59 years old in good health and CMV-seronegative.

The chain combines TRBV7-9 with TRBJ1-1; D is undetermined. This CDR3 region has 14 residues. Trimming cost V 5 bases and J 1 base, with 11 bases left between them. Germline V lookup: CDR1 SEHNR, CDR2 FQNEAQ (reference sequence). CDR3 protein: CASSPAGWNTEAFF. The DNA of the CDR3 is TGTGCCAGCAGCCCTGCGGGGTGGAACACTGAAGCTTTCTTT.

The chain couples TRBV6-6 to TRBJ2-7, with 7 positions matching TRBD1. Looked up from germline, CDR1 is MNHNY and CDR2 is SVGAGI (reference sequence). The length of the CDR3 is 15 residues. The J segment lost 0 bases and the V segment lost 3 bases, leaving 5 bases of the junction unmatched. CDR3 bases: TGTGCCAGCAGTTATGAGGGACAGATCTCCTACGAGCAGTACTTC. Protein: CASSYEGQISYEQYF.

This rearrangement joins TRBV7-6 to TRBJ2-2; 7 nucleotides line up with TRBD1. The CDR3 has 15 amino acids. Germline V CDR1 and CDR2: SGHVS, FNYEAQ. Trimming cost V 2 bases and J 3 bases; bases outside gene matches: 3. CDR3: CASSLIQGHTGELFF. CDR3 DNA sequence: TGTGCCAGCAGCTTAATACAGGGGCACACCGGGGAGCTGTTTTTT.

The chain combines TRBV5-1 with TRBJ2-1; D is perhaps TRBD2 (5 bases). This CDR3 is built from 16 residues. V shed 3 bases and J shed 8 bases, with 21 bases lying between them. Germline loops: CDR1 SGHRS, CDR2 YFSETQ. The CDR3 protein is CASSSDVSAGSYEQFF. CDR3 nucleotides: TGCGCCAGCAGCTCTGATGTATCCGCTGGGAGCTATGAGCAGTTCTTC.

V gene TRBV5-6 combines with J gene TRBJ2-7, with D uncertain. Germline CDR1 and CDR2: SGHDT and YYEEEE. Trimming shortened V by 6 bases and J by 4 bases, and 11 bases separated the two germline ends. This CDR3 is built from 12 residues. CDR3 residues: CASTAGTYEQYF. The CDR3 nucleotides are TGTGCCAGCACGGCAGGTACTTACGAGCAGTACTTC.

The chain joins TRBV2 to TRBJ1-2; D is ambiguous. Per the germline V gene, CDR1 is SNHLY and CDR2 is FYNNEI. The V end was cut by 1 base, the J end by 4 bases, with 10 bases between. This CDR3 region has 14 residues. The CDR3 is CASSEEFRGYGYTF. As DNA, the CDR3 is TGTGCCAGCAGTGAAGAGTTTCGGGGCTATGGCTACACCTTC.

This clone was seen once. This chain connects TRBV7-2 to TRBJ2-2, with 7 bases that match TRBD2. This CDR3 region has 16 residues. Germline V CDR1 and CDR2: SGHTA, FQGNSA. V trimming: 4 bases; J trimming: 5 bases; junction bases outside the gene matches: 10. The CDR3 protein is CASSSAGTKITGELFF. The CDR3 coding sequence is TGTGCCAGCAGCTCCGCCGGGACTAAGATAACCGGGGAGCTGTTTTTT.

The chain recombines TRBV5-4 with TRBJ1-2; TRBD1 aligns across 7 bases. CDR1 and CDR2 (germline): SGHNT, YYREEE (reference sequence). The CDR3 covers 15 residues. V lost 2 bases and J lost 6; bases outside the gene matches: 10. In DNA form, the CDR3 reads TGTGCCAGCAGCTTCCGAAGGACAGGCGAACATGGCTACACCTTC. As protein: CASSFRRTGEHGYTF.

The rearrangement joins TRBV7-2 to TRBJ2-3, with TRBD2 identical over 12 bases. V lost 5 bases to trimming and J lost 5 bases; unmatched junction nucleotides: 2. The V gene's germline CDR1 is SGHTA and CDR2 FQGNSA. This CDR3 comprises 14 residues. Here the CDR3 reads CASSTGLAGDTQYF. The DNA of the CDR3 is TGTGCCAGCAGCACGGGACTAGCGGGAGATACGCAGTATTTT.

The rearrangement joins TRBV27 to TRBJ2-2; a possible D gene is TRBD1 (6 bases). The ends were cut back, 6 bases at V and 0 bases at J, with 11 bases in the middle. The CDR3 length is 15 residues. The germline CDR1 and CDR2 sequences are MNHEY and SMNVEV (reference sequence). CDR3 nucleotides: TGTGCCAGCAGCTATGACAGGACGAACACCGGGGAGCTGTTTTTT. Encoded protein: CASSYDRTNTGELFF.

The chain combines TRBV25-1 with TRBJ2-7; 9 positions match TRBD1. This CDR3 is 16 amino acids long. The V gene end was trimmed by 1 base and the J gene end by 5 bases; junction bases not matched to a gene: 9. The germline V gene encodes CDR1 MGHDK and CDR2 SYGVNS. The CDR3: CASSEFGTGLRHEQYF. The CDR3 bases are TGTGCCAGCAGTGAATTTGGGACAGGGTTAAGACACGAGCAGTACTTC.

V gene TRBV4-1 combines with J gene TRBJ1-5; D perhaps matches TRBD1 (6 bases). Germline V gives CDR1 MGHRA, CDR2 YSYEKL. This CDR3 spans 17 amino acids. Trimming took 0 bases from V and 3 from J, leaving 15 bases between them. The CDR3 DNA is TGCGCCAGCAGCCAAGATTATCTGGGACACCTCAATCAGCCCCAGCATTTT. Amino acid sequence: CASSQDYLGHLNQPQHF.

The V call is TRBV20-1, the J call TRBJ1-1; no firm D call. Trimming took off 5 bases at V and 4 bases at J, with 8 bases between the two ends. Germline CDR1 DFQATT, CDR2 SNEGSKA (reference sequence). This CDR3 spans 11 amino acids. The CDR3 loop is CSAARSTEAFF. CDR3 DNA sequence: TGCAGTGCTGCCCGGAGCACTGAAGCTTTCTTT.

The rearrangement uses TRBV6-6 and TRBJ2-7; 7 bases fit TRBD1. V shed 6 bases and J 7 bases; nucleotides not matched to a gene: 12. This CDR3 has 14 amino acids. Germline CDR1 MNHNY, CDR2 SVGAGI (reference sequence). The CDR3 nucleotides are TGTGCCAGCAGAGCGCCCGACAGGGTAGGGGAGCAGTACTTC. This translates into CASRAPDRVGEQYF.

This clone has just one count. This chain uses TRBV5-8 with TRBJ1-2, with unresolved D. Germline V CDR1 and CDR2: SGHTS, YDEGEE. Trimming shortened V by 0 bases and J by 4 bases, and 7 bases separated the two germline ends. This CDR3 is built from 13 residues. The CDR3 reads CASSLARAYGYTF. The CDR3 DNA follows: TGTGCCAGCAGCTTGGCGCGGGCCTATGGCTACACCTTC.

The CDR3 loop reads CASSQDNGAQYF. The DNA of the CDR3 is TGCGCCAGCAGCCAAGATAACGGGGCGCAGTATTTT. The gene calls are TRBV4-3 and TRBJ2-3; TRBD2 might be the D (5 bases). Germline CDR1 and CDR2: LGHNA and YSLEER. Trimming pared 0 bases from V and 10 bases from J, leaving 8 bases between. The CDR3 totals 12 residues.

The chain recombines TRBV27 with TRBJ1-1, with 12 positions matching TRBD1. With V trimmed by 5 bases and J by 5 bases, 6 bases remained unmatched. CDR1 is MNHEY, CDR2 SMNVEV, per germline (reference sequence). This CDR3 is 15 amino acids long. The CDR3 DNA follows: TGTGCCAGCAGTCTAGGGGACAGGGGGCTTACTGAAGCTTTCTTT. Its protein is CASSLGDRGLTEAFF.

The table lists this clone with a count of one. The J gene is TRBJ2-7, the V gene TRBV30; tentative D call: TRBD2 (5 bases). The ends were cut back, 8 bases at V and 6 bases at J, with 17 bases in the middle. The length of the CDR3 is 12 residues. CDR1 is GTSNPN, CDR2 SVGIG, per germline (reference sequence). The CDR3 DNA follows: TGTGCCCTGACGGTTATAGCGAGCGAGCAGTACTTC. Amino acids: CALTVIASEQYF.